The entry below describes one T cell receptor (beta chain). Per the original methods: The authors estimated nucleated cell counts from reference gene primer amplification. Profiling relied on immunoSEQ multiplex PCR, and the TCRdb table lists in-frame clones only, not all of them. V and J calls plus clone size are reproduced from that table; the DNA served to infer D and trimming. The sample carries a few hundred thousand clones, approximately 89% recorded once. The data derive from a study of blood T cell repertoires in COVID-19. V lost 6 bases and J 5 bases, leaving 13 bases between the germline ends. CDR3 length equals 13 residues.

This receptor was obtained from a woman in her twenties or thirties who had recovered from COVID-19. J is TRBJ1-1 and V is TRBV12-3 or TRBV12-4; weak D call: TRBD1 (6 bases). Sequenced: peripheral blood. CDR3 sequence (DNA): TGTGCCAGCAGCATCCAGGGGAAGACTGAAGCTTTCTTT. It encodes CASSIQGKTEAFF.